The present T cell receptor (beta chain) was sequenced within a study of Ad26.COV2.S vaccination and SARS-CoV-2 variants. This CDR3 has 13 amino acids. Germline CDR1 and CDR2: SGHVS and FQNEAQ. Trimming pared 6 bases from V and 3 bases from J, leaving 9 bases between. Stated treatment: roughly 19 received Ad26.COV2.S at low or high dose, single or two shots; about 5 received placebo; per-sample allocation not given. Following the first vaccine or placebo injection, samples were taken on day 63. Data came from immunoSEQ multiplex PCR; TCRdb stores just in-frame clones and leaves some out. The sample consists of about 500,000 clones, about nine tenths of them appearing once.

The source is a person aged 18 to 59 who received the Ad26.COV2.S COVID-19 vaccine or a placebo. Sequenced material: peripheral blood, taken in a trial of Ad26.COV2.S vaccine versus placebo. The chain links TRBV7-8 to TRBJ1-3, with unresolved D. CDR3 DNA: TGTGCCAGCAGTACAAGTATTGGAAACACCATATATTTT. Translated: CASSTSIGNTIYF.